This TCR beta chain derives from a study of T cell changes during pregnancy in multiple sclerosis. The repertoire was sequenced with immunoSEQ multiplex PCR; TCRdb's copy has only in-frame clones and lacks some. The table lists about 110,000 clones, 92% of them singletons. CDR1 is MNHEY and CDR2 is SMNVEV in the germline V gene (reference sequence). Trimming removed 7 bases at V and 4 bases at J, with 13 bases between. The CDR3 totals 13 residues. The input for sequencing was peripheral blood, taken in the third trimester of pregnancy. The chain combines TRBV27 with TRBJ1-2; D unclear. The receptor was isolated from a female donor in good health, enrolled as a control in a pregnancy study. This chain's CDR3 is CASTMRRGYGYTF. CDR3 coding DNA: TGTGCCAGCACTATGCGCCGGGGCTATGGCTACACCTTC.